One T cell receptor (beta chain) is described in this entry. This receptor's antigen is unknown. Base qualities are not recorded, but no much larger clone differs from it by a single base. The sample comes from a study of cytomegalovirus exposure and HLA in healthy donors (dated by TCRdb to 2016 to 2017). About the study as a whole: In an earlier analysis of under 600 of the donors, 250 to 350 Gb of sequence data and roughly 100 million unique TCR beta sequences from roughly 190 million T cells were reported. Rather than drawing on any new phenotypic data, the later analysis identified candidate immune exposures from TCR beta sequences and the way those sequences occurred across donors. Alongside the repertoire data, information on donor age, sex, ethnicity and CMV serostatus was compiled. The number of donors typed differed by locus, with roughly 620-630 for A, B, C, DRB1 and DQB1, 522 for DQA1, nearly 610 for DPA1, and approximately 470 for DPB1. In addition to the first cohort of about 650 subjects, a separate validation cohort of 120 different subjects was used. Among 398 genotyped donors of the cohort, an average of approximately 240,000 unique TCR beta nucleotide sequences were sequenced per donor, roughly a sixth of them non-productive. An early release covering around 630 HLA-typed donors comprised 300 to 350 gigabases of sequencing data and tens of millions of unique TCR sequences. Using immunosequencing, the study profiled T cell repertoires from about 620 subjects and related those repertoires to cytomegalovirus serostatus. To decide whether each TCR beta V gene segment behaved as functional or pseudogenic, an earlier analysis of some 580 of the donors relied on high-throughput TCR beta sequencing. The genetic ancestry cluster associated with self-reported Caucasian donors included 70% to 85% of the approximately 430 genotyped donors. In a later analysis, previously published TCR beta repertoires from 670 or so donors were re-analyzed and high-resolution HLA genotyping was added so that TCR occurrence patterns could be studied. In a later genetic analysis, genome-wide SNP genotypes for about 55% of the roughly 700 donors were used, and that subset was treated as a discovery cohort. Because of strong linkage in the cohort, four to six DR-DQ haplotypes were treated as single units for association and clustering. Class I and class II HLA loci were covered by the typing at four-digit resolution. Every discovery cohort repertoire had been produced on one sequencing platform. The study was designed to test whether signatures of past pathogen exposure could be identified by cataloging public T cell receptors. To predict cytomegalovirus infection status, the study brought together high-throughput TCR immunosequencing, statistical association of individual TCRs with disease status, and machine learning.

Libraries came from the immunoSEQ multiplex PCR assay. A mixture of 60 forward primers for TCR Vbeta segments and 13 reverse primers for TCR Jbeta segments was used in the multiplex PCR. The CDR3 region of rearranged TCR beta genes was amplified from genomic DNA with a multiplex PCR assay. The Illumina HiSeq System was used to sequence the amplified TCR beta libraries as 87-base-pair reads. As for the authors' bioinformatics: In a later analysis, tens of millions of unique TCR beta chains were counted across the 650 to 700 repertoires, and approximately 9.9 million of these chains were shared by at least two donors. Raw reads were error-corrected and collapsed into unique sequences by a nearest-neighbor algorithm in which closely related sequences were merged to remove PCR and sequencing errors. To assign V, D and J gene segments, CDR3 sequences were aligned to IMGT reference sequences. Each retained sequence needed at least a six-nucleotide match to both a V gene segment and a J gene segment. Rearrangements were called productive when the CDR3 lacked stop codons and stayed in frame with V and J; all others were non-productive. Following IMGT convention, CDR3 was defined as the stretch from the second conserved V-encoded cysteine to the conserved J-encoded phenylalanine. The earlier analysis of roughly 590 of the donors excluded any sequence lacking an unambiguous match to a single V gene segment. In an earlier analysis of around 590 of the donors, a V segment was called functional when productive rearrangements were above 56.7%, and segregating when the standard deviation between donors exceeded 5%. A statistical classification framework was built to diagnose cytomegalovirus status from the catalog of TCR beta chain sequences. In a later analysis, V and J genes were assigned by comparing TCR nucleotide sequences against IMGT/GENE-DB human TR gene sequences. The TCRdist pipeline was used in a later analysis to assign CDR3 sequences and most-parsimonious VDJ recombination scenarios. In a later analysis, every TCR beta chain was defined by the combination of its CDR3 amino acid sequence and its V-gene family, and reads without a unique V-gene family were dropped. In a later analysis, 500 to 700 highly shared, low-generation-probability nucleotide sequences were removed to address suspected cross-contamination and a sequencing artifact. For each public chain, a later analysis derived a clonal expansion index from normalized ranks of inferred template counts within each repertoire. A later analysis computed generation probabilities with a VDJ recombination model fitted to out-of-frame rearrangements, and checked the results against IGoR. A later analysis scored TCR-TCR, TCR-HLA and TCR-CMV co-occurrence with hypergeometric tests, applying a repertoire-size bias correction to TCR pairs. A later analysis estimated false discovery rates by permuting HLA or CMV assignments 20 times. In a later analysis, co-occurring TCRs were grouped using DBSCAN, and TCRdist sequence similarity was added for clustering within HLA-allele-positive subsets. Co-occurrence clustering excluded repertoires with fewer than 30,000 or more than 120,000 public chains, plus five with anomalous nucleotide sharing. In its TCRdb copy, this immuneACCESS table keeps in-frame sequences only and misses some clones. Where compared with another copy, unresolved V genes explain less than half of these, and the others have no known cause. Clone size and the V and J calls come from that table; the DNA yielded D and trimming. The sample table holds 150,000 to 200,000 clones, of which roughly 88% were seen once. The ten largest account for around 6% of the sample.

From its cysteine to its phenylalanine, the CDR3 spans 14 amino acids. Only the CDR3 DNA stays, 42 bases, in frame from base 1. The cohort comprised 670 or so healthy bone marrow donors. Cohort members were all nominally healthy when sampled, although unrecorded immune exposures were likely present. The donor was CMV seropositive and was included in the group of 250 to 300 seropositive cohort members. Each donor provided a peripheral blood sample, and peripheral blood mononuclear cells were used for TCR beta sequencing. Genomic DNA extraction from the blood cell samples was performed with the Qiagen DNeasy Blood Extraction Kit. General conclusions and limits of the study: Assigning TCR associations to individual alleles was difficult when HLA alleles, especially DR and DQ, strongly co-occurred. Three of the identified cytomegalovirus-associated TCR beta chains were confirmed in vitro to be specific for cytomegalovirus antigens. V-gene and J-gene trimming of TCR beta chains was associated with a missense DCLRE1C variant in a later genetic analysis, and the association was replicated in an independent cohort. In a later analysis, HLA-associated TCR beta chains were found to be more clonally expanded and to have lower generation probabilities than equally common non-associated chains. Most TCR sequences were observed very rarely across donors, whereas some public TCRs were present in many individuals. A further reported finding was that TCR beta sequences accurately predicted the HLA-A and HLA-B alleles for most subjects in the first cohort. Correlated functional status among segregating V segments might reflect linkage disequilibrium, but an unknown experimental factor could not be ruled out. Broadly in line with IMGT annotations, most TCR beta V segments showed up in productive rearrangements about 90% or about 30% of the time in an earlier analysis of about 500 of the donors. In this cohort, only TCR beta chains were sequenced, and detectable features were limited by the absence of alpha or paired-chain data. According to a later genetic analysis, donors in an Asian-associated ancestry cluster had fewer N-insertions in productive TCRs than the roughly 670-donor mean. Because counts were too low, about 17 rarely observed V segments, including chromosome 9 orphons, were excluded from the earlier analysis of under 650 of the donors. The sequencing pipeline was judged likely to have produced a cluster of highly shared sequence variants as a technical artifact. Roughly uniform sequencing depth across donors was assumed in presence/absence analyses, although this assumption may not hold. Because some donors lacked HLA typing at each locus, the association tests relied only on the typed subset. A later analysis found that TCR association rates varied across HLA loci, with DRB1 alleles showing the most associated TCRs and HLA-C alleles the fewest. The classifier was reported to diagnose cytomegalovirus status with high specificity and sensitivity in both the original cohort and the validation cohort. A later analysis associated 17,000 or so TCR beta sequences with specific HLA alleles at a false discovery rate of 0.05. The authors suggested that the approach could potentially be extended to other disease states and immunological phenotypes. The study gave a list of some 150 TCR beta chains associated with cytomegalovirus. A later analysis found that most CMV-associated TCR beta chains appeared HLA-restricted, with HLA associations seemingly driven largely by CMV exposure. Some IMGT-functional V segments, including TRBV6-2 and TRBV6-3, could not be told apart with the 87-base-pair reads, so those segments were excluded. For the cohort, immune exposure information was limited to CMV serostatus. In a later analysis, several top co-occurrence clusters were reported to appear linked to parvovirus B19, influenza, CMV and Epstein-Barr virus.

The sequenced material came from PBMCs. The receptor chain draws on TRBV21-1 and TRBJ1-1; TRBD1, the D gene given by the table, was not confirmed from the DNA. TRBV21-1 is a pseudogene. This TCR came from a man aged 50-59 years in good health and CMV-seropositive. The CDR3 corresponds to CASRHRGTGTEAFF. In nucleotide form, the sequence is TGTGCCAGCAGGCACAGGGGGACGGGGACTGAAGCTTTCTTT.